This TCR beta chain was sequenced in a study of blood T cell repertoires in COVID-19 (dated by TCRdb to about 2020). Regarding the complete study: Collaborator samples came from the United States, Italy and Spain and covered acute and convalescent phases of COVID-19. The samples were drawn from two sources: the first 160 participants of the ongoing ImmuneRACE study, and 1,200 or so subjects contributed by 6 global collaborators. Where available, HLA class I and class II types were taken from metadata supplied by the sample provider and were not determined by assay-based typing. A de-identified subject ID, COVID-19 status, age in years and sex were almost always included in the sample metadata. The dataset comprised deeply sampled blood TCRbeta repertoires from subjects exposed to, actively infected with, or recovered from COVID-19. The prospective study material was composed of cDNA or gDNA derived from T cells, B-cell-depleted T cells, or PBMCs. A freely available public database, intended as a resource for researchers studying the immune response to SARS-CoV-2, is where the repertoires were released. Broad study findings and their caveats: The quantity of clinical and demographic metadata differed by source and by participant and was supplied without curation.

Including the terminal cysteine and phenylalanine, the CDR3 comprises 15 residues. Left in the record is the CDR3 DNA by itself, 45 bases read in frame from the first base. Based on the germline V gene, the CDR1 and CDR2 sequences are SGHRS and YFSETQ. V gives up 4 bases and J gives up 4 bases, and the segment between their germline ends measures 17 bases. The collaborating institutions used their own protocols to collect whole blood in K2EDTA tubes. Collaborator samples were shipped for TCRbeta analysis as frozen whole blood, isolated PBMCs, or DNA extracted from either sample type. TCRbeta CDR3 regions were amplified from genomic DNA by means of the immunoSEQ Assay, a bias-controlled multiplex PCR. The authors' analysis ran thus. The number of nucleated cells in each sample was estimated by amplification of reference gene primers within the assay. To quantify the absolute abundance of each unique TCRbeta CDR3 rearrangement, sequence reads were collapsed and filtered. For each sample, productive Simpson clonality was calculated as the square root of Simpson's diversity index over productive rearrangements. Held by TCRdb, this immuneACCESS table contains in-frame sequences only and omits some clones. Under half of the omission traces to an unresolved V gene where checked; the cause of the rest is unknown. The V and J calls and the clone size are those of that table, but D and trimming were determined from the DNA. The sample table holds roughly 88,000 clones, of which around 67% were seen once. The ten top clones hold roughly 25% of the sample.

For this clone: What this receptor recognizes is not known. Base qualities are missing; no much larger clone stands one base away.

The chain is assembled from TRBV5-1 and TRBJ2-5; TRBD1 is perhaps the D gene, given 6 matching bases. This sequence originates from a woman aged 55-75 years in a cohort sampled during active or convalescent COVID-19. The sample taken for sequencing was peripheral blood. The nucleotide sequence reads as follows: TGCGCCAGCAGCACCTTAACAGGGATGGGAGAGACCCAGTACTTC. It is translated as CASSTLTGMGETQYF.